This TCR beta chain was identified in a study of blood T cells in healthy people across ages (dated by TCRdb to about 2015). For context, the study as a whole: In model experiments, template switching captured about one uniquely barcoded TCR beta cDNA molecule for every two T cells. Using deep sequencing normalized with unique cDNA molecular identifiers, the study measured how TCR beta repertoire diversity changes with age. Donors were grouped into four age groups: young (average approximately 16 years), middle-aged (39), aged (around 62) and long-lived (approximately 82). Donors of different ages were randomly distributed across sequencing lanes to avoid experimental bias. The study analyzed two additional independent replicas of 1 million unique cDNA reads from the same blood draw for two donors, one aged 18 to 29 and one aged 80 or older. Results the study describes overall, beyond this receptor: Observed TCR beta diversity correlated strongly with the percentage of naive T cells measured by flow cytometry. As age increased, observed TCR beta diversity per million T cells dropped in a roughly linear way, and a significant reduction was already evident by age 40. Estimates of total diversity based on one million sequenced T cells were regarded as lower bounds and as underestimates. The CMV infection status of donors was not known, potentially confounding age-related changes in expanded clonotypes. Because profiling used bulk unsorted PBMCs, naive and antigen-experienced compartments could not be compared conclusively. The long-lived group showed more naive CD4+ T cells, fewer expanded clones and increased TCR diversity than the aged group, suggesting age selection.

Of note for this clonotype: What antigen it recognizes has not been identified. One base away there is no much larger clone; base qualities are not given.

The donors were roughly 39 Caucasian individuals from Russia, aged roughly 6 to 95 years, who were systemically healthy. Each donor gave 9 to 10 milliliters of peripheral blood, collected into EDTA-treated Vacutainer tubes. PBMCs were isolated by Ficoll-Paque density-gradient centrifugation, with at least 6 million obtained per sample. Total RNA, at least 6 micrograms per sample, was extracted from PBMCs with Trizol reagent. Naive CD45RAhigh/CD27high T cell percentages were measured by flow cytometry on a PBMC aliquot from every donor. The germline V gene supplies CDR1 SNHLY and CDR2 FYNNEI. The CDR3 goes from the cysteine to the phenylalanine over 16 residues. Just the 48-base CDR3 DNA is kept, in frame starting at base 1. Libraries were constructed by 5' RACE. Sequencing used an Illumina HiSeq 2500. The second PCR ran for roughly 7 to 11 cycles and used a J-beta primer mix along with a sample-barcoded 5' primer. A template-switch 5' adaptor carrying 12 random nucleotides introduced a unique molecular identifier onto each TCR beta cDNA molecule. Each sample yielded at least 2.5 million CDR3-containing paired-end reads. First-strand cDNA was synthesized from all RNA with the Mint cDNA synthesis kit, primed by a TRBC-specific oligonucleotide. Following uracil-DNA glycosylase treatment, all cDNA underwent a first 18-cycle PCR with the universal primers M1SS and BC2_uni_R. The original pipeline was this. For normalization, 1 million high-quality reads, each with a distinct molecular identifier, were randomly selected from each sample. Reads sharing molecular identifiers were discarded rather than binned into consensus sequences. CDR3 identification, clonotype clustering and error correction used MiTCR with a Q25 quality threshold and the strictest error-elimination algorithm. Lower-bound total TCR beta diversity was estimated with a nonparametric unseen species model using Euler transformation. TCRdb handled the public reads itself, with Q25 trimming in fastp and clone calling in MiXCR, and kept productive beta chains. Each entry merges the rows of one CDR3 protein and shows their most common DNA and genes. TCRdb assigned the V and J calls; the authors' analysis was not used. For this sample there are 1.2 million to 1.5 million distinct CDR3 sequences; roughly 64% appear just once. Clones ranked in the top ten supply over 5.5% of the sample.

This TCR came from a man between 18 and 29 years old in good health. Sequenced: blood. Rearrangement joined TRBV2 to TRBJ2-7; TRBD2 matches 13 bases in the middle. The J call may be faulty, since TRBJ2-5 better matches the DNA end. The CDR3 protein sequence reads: CGQGGTSGRAEETQYF. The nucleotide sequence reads TGTGGACAAGGGGGCACTAGCGGGAGGGCTGAGGAGACCCAGTACTTC.